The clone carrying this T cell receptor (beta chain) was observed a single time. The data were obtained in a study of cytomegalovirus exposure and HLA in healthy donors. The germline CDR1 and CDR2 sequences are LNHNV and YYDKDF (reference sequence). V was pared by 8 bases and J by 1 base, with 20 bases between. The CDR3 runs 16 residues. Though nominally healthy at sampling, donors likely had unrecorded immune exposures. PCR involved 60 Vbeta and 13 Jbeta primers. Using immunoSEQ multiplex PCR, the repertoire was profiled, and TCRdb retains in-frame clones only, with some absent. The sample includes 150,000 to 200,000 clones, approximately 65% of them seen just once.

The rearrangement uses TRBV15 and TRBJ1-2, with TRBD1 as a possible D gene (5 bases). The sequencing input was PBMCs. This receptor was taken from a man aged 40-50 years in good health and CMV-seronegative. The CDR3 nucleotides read TGTGCCACCGGTGATTTGCAGGGAACTAATAACTATGGCTACACCTTC. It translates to CATGDLQGTNNYGYTF. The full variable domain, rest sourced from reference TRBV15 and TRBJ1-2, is DAMVIQNPRYQVTQFGKPVTLSCSQTLNHNVMYWYQQKSSQAPKLLFHYYDKDFNNEADTPDNFQSRRPNTSFCFLDIRSPGLGDTAMYLCATGDLQGTNNYGYTFGSGTRLTVV.